This T cell receptor (beta chain) emerged from a study of cytomegalovirus exposure and HLA in healthy donors. Sequencing used immunoSEQ multiplex PCR; TCRdb keeps in-frame clones, though not all of them. The sample has about 50,000 clones; 92% are singletons. V was clipped by 6 bases and J by 1 base; unmatched bases: 9. CDR3 length: 16 residues. Germline V lookup: CDR1 LNHDA, CDR2 SQIVND (reference sequence). The rearrangement uses TRBV19 and TRBJ2-3, with 8 bases lining up with TRBD2. The clonotype comes from a man between 18 and 29 years old in good health and CMV-seronegative. Sequenced input: PBMCs. Here the CDR3 reads CASRLRAGGRTDTQYF. The DNA for the CDR3 is TGTGCCAGTAGACTTAGGGCGGGAGGCCGCACAGATACGCAGTATTTT.